This TCR beta chain was identified in a study of blood T cell repertoires in COVID-19. Background on the study: There were acute and convalescent COVID-19 samples, and they came from the United States, Italy and Spain.

CDR3 length equals 16 residues. V lost 5 bases, J lost 3 bases, and 9 bases stayed unmatched. Germline V CDR1 and CDR2: SGHTA, FQGTGA. As handled by the study authors: Nucleated cell number was recorded as an estimate derived from reference gene primer amplification. Here immunoSEQ multiplex PCR was the method, and the copy in TCRdb shows in-frame clones only, minus some. The V and J calls and clone size come from that table; D and trimming were worked out from the DNA. The table lists roughly 180,000 clones, 70% to 85% of them singletons. Seattle participants joined during active infection and were tracked over time.

V gene TRBV7-3 combines with J gene TRBJ2-7; 11 nucleotides line up with TRBD1. The sample comprised peripheral blood. This clonotype was sampled from a man at least 80 years old with COVID-19, enrolled during active disease. For the CDR3, the DNA is TGTGCCAGCAGCGAGAAGACCGGGACAGGGGGCTACGAGCAGTACTTC. It specifies CASSEKTGTGGYEQYF.